Following are 22 T cell receptor beta chains from one sample sequenced in a study of glioma-infiltrating T cells after dendritic cell vaccination. The assay was immunoSEQ multiplex PCR, and TCRdb's table has in-frame clones only and misses some. This sample has 85,000 to 95,000 clones, with 85% to 90% found just once. The specimen comprised blood, sampled before dendritic cell vaccination. These receptors were collected from a human donor with glioblastoma.

The genes are TRBV6-5 and TRBJ1-2; the D gene is possibly TRBD1 (6 bases). The CDR3 runs to 15 residues. V was clipped by 6 bases and J by 1 base, with 15 bases between them. Germline V gene lookup returns CDR1 MNHEY and CDR2 SVGAGI. CDR3 in DNA: TGTGCCAGCAGCCGAGGACAGTCGGGTAACTATGGCTACACCTTC. Translating gives CASSRGQSGNYGYTF.

The chain recombines TRBV19 with TRBJ2-1; the match to TRBD1 covers 10 bases. This CDR3 region has 16 residues. With V trimmed by 4 bases and J by 4 bases, 7 bases remained unmatched. Germline CDR1 LNHDA, CDR2 SQIVND (reference sequence). CDR3 DNA: TGTGCCAGTAGTAGGAGGGGGACAGGGGCATACAATGAGCAGTTCTTC. Residues: CASSRRGTGAYNEQFF.

A few counts support this clone. The CDR3 is CASSPTVNEQFF. CDR3 DNA sequence: TGTGCCAGCAGTCCTACCGTCAATGAGCAGTTCTTC. This chain uses TRBV2 with TRBJ2-1, with no clear D. Looked up from germline, CDR1 is SNHLY and CDR2 is FYNNEI. With 5 bases removed from V and 6 bases from J, the gap between germline ends came to 8 bases. The CDR3 covers 12 residues.

The chain couples TRBV15 to TRBJ2-7; 7 nucleotides align to TRBD1. The CDR3 is made up of 13 amino acids. V lost 2 bases to trimming and J lost 7 bases; unmatched junction nucleotides: 5. The V gene's germline CDR1 is LNHNV and CDR2 YYDKDF (reference sequence). In DNA, the CDR3 is TGTGCCACCAGCAGACGACAGGGCGGGGAGCAGTACTTC. Translation: CATSRRQGGEQYF.

V gene TRBV30 combines with J gene TRBJ2-7, with 8 bases identical to TRBD1. This CDR3 is 14 amino acids long. With 1 base clipped from V and 5 bases from J, the junction kept 7 bases outside the gene matches. Germline CDR1 reads GTSNPN; CDR2 reads SVGIG (reference sequence). CDR3 sequence: CAWSATGALDEQYF. For the CDR3, the DNA is TGTGCCTGGAGTGCGACAGGGGCCCTGGACGAGCAGTACTTC.

The CDR3 DNA sequence: TGCGCCAGCAGCTTGGCGGGACAGGGAGGCAATGAGCAGTTCTTC. The encoded protein is CASSLAGQGGNEQFF. This chain links TRBV5-1 with TRBJ2-1; 9 bases fit TRBD1. With V trimmed by 0 bases and J by 6 bases, 4 bases remained unmatched. CDR1 is SGHRS, CDR2 YFSETQ, per germline. The length of the CDR3 is 15 residues.

The chain employs TRBV27 and TRBJ2-5, with a weak D call TRBD2 (5 bases). The V and J ends lost 0 bases and 11 bases respectively, with 10 bases between them. Germline CDR1 MNHEY, CDR2 SMNVEV (reference sequence). The CDR3 spans 12 residues. The CDR3 region has the DNA TGTGCCAGCAGTTTATCCCCGCCGGGGCAGTACTTC. As protein: CASSLSPPGQYF.

V and J are TRBV9 and TRBJ2-1; possibly TRBD2 for D (6 bases). Germline loops: CDR1 SGDLS, CDR2 YYNGEE. V lost 2 bases and J lost 6, with 18 bases in between. The CDR3 consists of 16 residues. The CDR3 here is CASSVRKGGSTNEQFF. The CDR3, as DNA: TGTGCCAGCAGCGTCCGGAAGGGAGGATCTACCAATGAGCAGTTCTTC.

CDR3 in DNA: TGTGCCAGCAGCCTTACGGGGACCAAAAACATTCAGTACTTC. This translates into CASSLTGTKNIQYF. The chain links TRBV5-6 to TRBJ2-4; tentative D call: TRBD2 (5 bases). Trimming removed 4 bases at V and 2 bases at J, with 10 bases between. The V gene's germline CDR1 is SGHDT and CDR2 YYEEEE. The CDR3 loop spans 14 amino acids. Based on the CDR3 plus reference TRBV5-6 and TRBJ2-4, the full variable domain is DAGVTQSPTHLIKTRGQQVTLRCSPKSGHDTVSWYQQALGQGPQFIFQYYEEEERQRGNFPDRFSGHQFPNYSSELNVNALLLGDSALYLCASSLTGTKNIQYFGAGTRLSVL.

The chain recombines TRBV30 with TRBJ2-2, with 10 bases lining up with TRBD2. The CDR3 spans 15 residues. V dropped 3 bases and J dropped 4; count of bases not matched to a gene: 5. The germline gives CDR1 GTSNPN, CDR2 SVGIG (reference sequence). The CDR3 nucleotides read TGTGCCTGGAGGCCTAGCGGGAGAGGCACCGGGGAGCTGTTTTTT. It translates to CAWRPSGRGTGELFF.

This clone has just a few counts. The CDR3 loop is CASSQAVSSYNEQFF. The CDR3 bases are TGTGCCAGTAGTCAAGCGGTGAGCTCCTACAATGAGCAGTTCTTC. J is TRBJ2-1 and V is TRBV19; tentative D call: TRBD2 (5 bases). Germline assignment: CDR1 LNHDA and CDR2 SQIVND (reference sequence). Trimming pared 5 bases from V and 0 bases from J, leaving 11 bases between. There are 15 residues in the CDR3.

The chain has TRBV2 and TRBJ2-3; 9 bases agree with TRBD2. CDR1 and CDR2 (germline): SNHLY, FYNNEI. The CDR3 runs to 14 residues. The ends lost 7 bases at V and 1 base at J; junction bases unmatched: 3. The CDR3 bases are TGTGCCAGCATTCGGACTAGCGGCACAGATACGCAGTATTTT. Its protein is CASIRTSGTDTQYF. The variable domain in full, with the rest retrieved from reference TRBV2 and TRBJ2-3, is EPEVTQTPSHQVTQMGQEVILRCVPISNHLYFYWYRQILGQKVEFLVSFYNNEISEKSEIFDDQFSVERPDGSNFTLKIRSTKLEDSAMYFCASIRTSGTDTQYFGPGTRLTVL.

The chain employs TRBV9 and TRBJ1-2; 9 bases agree with TRBD1. Trimming cost V 3 bases and J 1 base; bases outside gene matches: 7. Germline V gene data show CDR1 as SGDLS and CDR2 as YYNGEE. The CDR3 totals 16 residues. Written as DNA, the CDR3 is TGTGCCAGCAGCGCGACTCGACAGGGGGATAACTATGGCTACACCTTC. This gives the protein CASSATRQGDNYGYTF.

The CDR3 loop is CASSLAGGGVDTQYF. CDR3 in DNA: TGTGCCAGCAGTCTAGCGGGAGGTGGGGTAGATACGCAGTATTTT. The chain is built from TRBV7-2 and TRBJ2-3, with 11 bases aligning to TRBD2. The V gene end was trimmed by 6 bases and the J gene end by 5 bases; junction bases not matched to a gene: 7. From germline, CDR1 is SGHTA and CDR2 FQGNSA. The CDR3 length is 15 residues. The complete variable domain, with remaining parts taken from reference TRBV7-2 and TRBJ2-3, reads GAGVSQSPSNKVTEKGKDVELRCDPISGHTALYWYRQSLGQGLEFLIYFQGNSAPDKSGLPSDRFSAERTGGSVSTLTIQRTQQEDSAVYLCASSLAGGGVDTQYFGPGTRLTVL.

The V gene is TRBV5-1, the J gene TRBJ2-6, with D uncertain. Germline loops: CDR1 SGHRS, CDR2 YFSETQ. With 4 bases removed from V and 0 bases from J, the gap between germline ends came to 11 bases. This CDR3 comprises 16 residues. CDR3 bases: TGCGCCAGCAGCACGTTACAGAGCTCTGGGGCCAACGTCCTGACTTTC. Protein: CASSTLQSSGANVLTF.

To note about this clone: The same CDR3 arises from other DNA sequences in this sample as well. The chain joins TRBV11-3 to TRBJ2-7; unclear D gene. Germline V gene sequence: CDR1 SGHNT, CDR2 YENEEA. V shed 2 bases and J shed 0 bases, with 5 bases lying between them. This CDR3 has 13 amino acids. This CDR3 reads CASSLRSSYEQYF. CDR3 DNA sequence: TGTGCCAGCAGCTTACGGAGCTCCTACGAGCAGTACTTC.

The gene calls are TRBV5-4 and TRBJ2-3, with TRBD1 matching 11 bases. Trimming removed 1 base from V and 3 bases from J; junction bases left unmatched: 7. Germline V gives CDR1 SGHNT, CDR2 YYREEE (reference sequence). The CDR3 runs 17 residues. CDR3 region: CASSLRTGGAGTDTQYF. The CDR3 bases are TGTGCCAGCAGCTTGCGGACAGGGGGCGCGGGGACAGATACGCAGTATTTT.

The CDR3 loop reads CASRPGGTPETQYF. The CDR3 DNA follows: TGTGCCAGTAGGCCCGGGGGGACCCCAGAGACCCAGTACTTC. The chain combines TRBV19 with TRBJ2-5; 7 bases match TRBD2. V was pared by 6 bases and J by 4 bases, with 8 bases of the junction left unmatched. Germline values: CDR1 LNHDA, CDR2 SQIVND (reference sequence). This CDR3 spans 14 amino acids.

The chain recombines TRBV5-6 with TRBJ2-7, with 7 bases lining up with TRBD2. Germline CDR1 is SGHDT and CDR2 is YYEEEE. CDR3 length: 14 amino acids. V was pared by 4 bases and J by 2 bases, with 6 bases of the junction left unmatched. CDR3 region: CASSGGDGTYEQYF. The CDR3 nucleotides are TGTGCCAGCAGCGGGGGGGACGGGACCTACGAGCAGTACTTC.

V gene TRBV9 combines with J gene TRBJ2-7; 15 bases are a match to TRBD2. J lost 0 bases, V lost 4 bases, and 14 bases had no gene match. This CDR3 has 20 residues. Germline V gene lookup returns CDR1 SGDLS and CDR2 YYNGEE. CDR3 sequence reads: CASSTRPGLAGGRSSYEQYF. The CDR3 DNA reads as TGTGCCAGCAGCACCCGACCGGGACTAGCGGGAGGCCGGAGCTCCTACGAGCAGTACTTC.

V and J are TRBV27 and TRBJ1-2; maybe TRBD1 (6 bases). The CDR3 spans 15 residues. In germline, CDR1 is MNHEY, CDR2 SMNVEV (reference sequence). Trimming removed 1 base at V and 2 bases at J, with 11 bases between. CDR3 in DNA: TGTGCCAGCAGTTTATTTGGAACAGGGAACTATGGCTACACCTTC. Encoded protein: CASSLFGTGNYGYTF.

This sequence joins TRBV4-1 and TRBJ2-7, with D maybe TRBD1 (5 bases). Germline-derived CDR1 and CDR2 are MGHRA and YSYEKL. The CDR3 length is 14 residues. V dropped 0 bases and J dropped 3 bases, with 9 bases sitting between them. CDR3 nucleotide sequence: TGCGCCAGCAGCCAAGACAGTCAGGGCTACGAGCAGTACTTC. It codes for CASSQDSQGYEQYF.